This T cell receptor (beta chain) was sequenced during a study of blood T cell repertoires in COVID-19. Study-level background: Samples came from the United States, Italy and Spain, spanning acute and convalescent COVID-19. Nucleic acid was either cDNA or gDNA, and it came from T cells, B-cell-depleted T cells, or PBMCs.

This clone was recorded only once. In the study's own analysis: Quantification of nucleated cells was approximated via reference gene primer amplification. Here immunoSEQ multiplex PCR was the method, and the copy in TCRdb shows in-frame clones only, minus some. V and J calls and clone size are copied from that table; D and trimming were computed from the DNA. Of about 120,000 clones listed, over 75% were seen once; the top ten hold approximately 10%. With 10 bases clipped from V and 4 bases from J, the junction kept 6 bases outside the gene matches. This CDR3 comprises 13 residues. Germline CDR1 is MNHEY and CDR2 is SVGAGI.

This chain uses TRBV6-5 with TRBJ2-7, with 11 bases aligning to TRBD2. The material sequenced was peripheral blood. This TCR was sampled from a man between 60 and 75 years old with acute or convalescent COVID-19. CDR3 residues: CATVRLAGYEQYF. CDR3 nucleotides: TGTGCCACCGTAAGACTAGCGGGGTACGAGCAGTACTTC.